This TCR beta chain was identified during a study of T-cell reconstitution after alpha-beta-depleted transplantation in children. Whole-study results and caveats: As was reported, about two months after transplant, alpha-beta T cells came from several hundred expanded graft clones. A year had passed since transplant, and T-cell counts and diversity by then came mostly from newly produced T cells. Certain patients had high TCRbeta diversity at day 60, and it came from recipient T cells and thymic progenitors that survived.

The CDR3 runs 16 residues. The germline V gene has CDR1 LGHNA and CDR2 YSLEER. Trimming pared 0 bases from V and 2 bases from J, leaving 11 bases between. This clonotype was picked up a small number of times. Its antigen is currently unknown. TCRbeta library construction was performed incorporating unique molecular identifiers. TCRdb ran MiXCR on the PCR reads and lists one entry per CDR3 protein. Altogether hundreds of thousands of distinct CDR3 sequences are present, 15% to 20% being singletons, with the ten largest covering around 41%. The clonotype originates from a male patient aged 2-10 years who had a stem cell transplant for acute lymphoblastic leukemia, so the T cells may come from the graft donor. The chain has TRBV4-3 and TRBJ1-5; no definite D call. This sample comprised PBMCs, mostly from graft donor cells, obtained 360 days after TCRalphabeta/CD19-depleted stem cell transplant. Here the CDR3 reads CASSQDYSMGNQPQHF. For the CDR3, the DNA is TGCGCCAGCAGCCAAGATTACAGTATGGGCAATCAGCCCCAGCATTTT.